The 3 T cell receptor beta chains below come from one sample, sequenced in a study of blood T cell repertoires in COVID-19. Libraries were prepared by immunoSEQ multiplex PCR; TCRdb keeps only in-frame clonotypes and omits some of them. This sample has approximately 260,000 clones, with 65% to 90% found just once. Sequenced: peripheral blood. These receptors came from a woman older than 75 with active or convalescent COVID-19.

The chain carries TRBV28 and TRBJ1-2; 9 bases match TRBD1. V lost 6 bases, J lost 4 bases, and 9 bases stayed unmatched. The CDR3 sequence is 15 residues long. Germline CDR1 is MDHEN and CDR2 is SYDVKM. The chain's CDR3 is CASSPTGGRGYGYTF. DNA of the CDR3: TGTGCCAGCAGCCCGACAGGGGGACGCGGCTATGGCTACACCTTC.

The sample holds a few counts of this clone. The V call is TRBV10-3, the J call TRBJ2-1; D might be TRBD2 (5 bases). V shed 10 bases and J shed 1 base, with 14 bases lying between them. The germline gives CDR1 ENHRY, CDR2 SYGVKD. This CDR3 is 14 amino acids long. In DNA form, the CDR3 reads TGTGCCACCCAAAACCTAGCATCCTACAATGAGCAGTTCTTC. Protein sequence: CATQNLASYNEQFF.

The chain is built from TRBV10-2 and TRBJ2-2, with D tentatively TRBD2 (7 bases). The CDR3 covers 16 residues. Trimming left V 3 bases short and J 2 bases short, with 13 bases between. The germline gives CDR1 WSHSY, CDR2 SAAADI. CDR3 DNA: TGCGCCAGCAGTGAATTGGGCGGGGGCAACACCGGGGAGCTGTTTTTT. Translating it yields CASSELGGGNTGELFF.